These 19 T cell receptor beta chains were all obtained from the same sample, sequenced in a study of identical twins. TCRdb processed the 5' RACE reads anew with MiXCR; each CDR3 protein has one entry. The profile covers a few hundred thousand distinct CDR3 sequences, with approximately 14% appearing a single time and roughly 0.43% taken by the ten largest. The data were also submitted as part of a second study, on yellow fever vaccine responses in identical twins.

The sample was CD4+ T cells sorted from blood. All receptors come from a woman aged 18-29 years in good health.

The CDR3 here is CAIENDLGARQFF. Written as DNA, the CDR3 is TGTGCCATTGAGAACGACTTAGGGGCGAGGCAGTTCTTC. This chain joins TRBV10-3 and TRBJ2-1, with D perhaps matching TRBD1 (5 bases). V lost 9 bases and J 12 bases, leaving 21 bases between the germline ends. Germline V gene data show CDR1 as ENHRY and CDR2 as SYGVKD. The length of the CDR3 is 13 residues.

This clonotype has more than one count but fewer than ten. The chain joins TRBV12-3 or TRBV12-4 to TRBJ1-2; TRBD1 is a possible D gene (6 bases). The CDR3 length is 15 residues. The ends were cut back, 5 bases at V and 5 bases at J, with 18 bases in the middle. The chain's CDR3 is CASSLRTVSFYGYTF. The CDR3 coding sequence is TGTGCCAGCAGTCTTCGGACAGTCTCATTTTATGGCTACACCTTC.

The rearrangement joins TRBV5-5 to TRBJ2-4; perhaps TRBD2 as D (6 bases). Trimming pared 0 bases from V and 3 bases from J, leaving 16 bases between. The length of the CDR3 is 17 residues. CDR1 and CDR2 (germline): SGHKS, YYEKEE (reference sequence). The CDR3: CASSLGNAGGVKNIQYF. As DNA, the CDR3 is TGTGCCAGCAGCTTGGGGAACGCCGGCGGGGTCAAAAACATTCAGTACTTC. The whole variable domain, remainder taken from reference TRBV5-5 and TRBJ2-4, is DAGVTQSPTHLIKTRGQQVTLRCSPISGHKSVSWYQQVLGQGPQFIFQYYEKEERGRGNFPDRFSARQFPNYSSELNVNALLLGDSALYLCASSLGNAGGVKNIQYFGAGTRLSVL.

The chain employs TRBV10-3 and TRBJ1-4, with TRBD1 identical over 7 bases. Germline CDR1 is ENHRY and CDR2 is SYGVKD. The CDR3 runs 14 residues. V shed 2 bases, J shed 8 bases, and the junction held 5 bases outside the gene matches. The CDR3, as DNA: TGTGCCATCAGTGAGGACAGGGTCCGCGAAAAACTGTTTTTT. It yields the protein CAISEDRVREKLFF.

In this sample, this clonotype turned up a few times. The chain has TRBV20-1 and TRBJ2-1; the D gene could be TRBD1 or TRBD2 (5 bases each). CDR1 is DFQATT, CDR2 SNEGSKA, per germline (reference sequence). Deletions cut 3 bases from V and 15 bases from J, with 18 bases between. The CDR3 is 12 residues long. The DNA of the CDR3 is TGCAGTGCTAGGGTCGACGGGACCCGGGGGTTCTTC. This sequence encodes CSARVDGTRGFF.

The J gene is TRBJ1-2, the V gene TRBV7-2, with TRBD1 matching 8 bases. CDR1 and CDR2 from the germline V gene are SGHTA and FQGNSA. This CDR3 comprises 14 residues. J was trimmed by 7 bases and V by 5 bases; bases with no gene match: 9. CDR3: CASSPRTGKPGYTF. The CDR3 DNA reads as TGTGCCAGCAGCCCTCGGACAGGGAAGCCTGGCTACACCTTC.

CDR3 sequence (DNA): TGTGCCAGCAGCCCGGGGGGGACTGGAGGCGAGACCCAGTACTTC. Protein sequence: CASSPGGTGGETQYF. The chain couples TRBV5-5 to TRBJ2-5; 8 bases align to TRBD2. Unmatched junction bases numbered 10, after V lost 4 bases and J lost 5 bases. The CDR3 runs 15 residues. The germline V gene has CDR1 SGHKS and CDR2 YYEKEE (reference sequence).

There are a few counts of this clonotype. The chain combines TRBV10-3 with TRBJ2-3; TRBD2 matches at 14 bases. J was trimmed by 4 bases and V by 10 bases; bases with no gene match: 7. The CDR3 length is 15 residues. Germline CDR1 and CDR2: ENHRY and SYGVKD. The CDR3 sequence: CATGTSGSLADTQYF. DNA for the CDR3: TGTGCCACCGGGACTAGCGGGAGTTTGGCAGATACGCAGTATTTT.

This clonotype was seen a few times. The chain joins TRBV5-1 to TRBJ2-3; 9 bases agree with TRBD2. V lost 4 bases, J lost 4 bases, and 7 bases stayed unmatched. This CDR3 has 15 residues. Germline V gene sequence: CDR1 SGHRS, CDR2 YFSETQ. Here the CDR3 DNA reads TGCGCCAGCAGCCGGGGCGGGGGGGCCGCAGATACGCAGTATTTT. It translates to CASSRGGGAADTQYF.

The J gene is TRBJ2-3, the V gene TRBV12-3 or TRBV12-4; maybe TRBD2 (7 bases). This CDR3 spans 14 amino acids. Trimming removed 11 bases from V and 1 base from J, with 16 bases in between. CDR3 protein: CASDGGLGTDTQYF. The CDR3 nucleotides are TGTGCCTCCGACGGGGGGCTAGGCACAGATACGCAGTATTTT.

This chain uses TRBV12-5 with TRBJ1-1, with 8 bases identical to TRBD1. After removal of 7 bases from V and 3 bases from J, the junction contained 7 bases not matched to a gene. Germline V lookup: CDR1 LGHNT, CDR2 FRNRAP. This CDR3 contains 14 residues. DNA of the CDR3: TGTGCTAGTGCCCCCGGACAGGGAGACACTGAAGCTTTCTTT. Its translation: CASAPGQGDTEAFF.

This clonotype appeared a few times. The CDR3 here is CSVAAGTSGLIYEQYF. In DNA, the CDR3 is TGCAGCGTTGCTGCCGGGACTAGCGGGCTTATCTACGAGCAGTACTTC. This rearrangement joins TRBV29-1 to TRBJ2-7, with TRBD2 matching 12 bases. Looked up from germline, CDR1 is SQVTM and CDR2 is ANQGSEA. The V and J ends lost 4 bases and 3 bases, in that order; junction bases with no gene match: 10. This CDR3 has 16 amino acids.

The V and J genes are TRBV12-3 or TRBV12-4 and TRBJ2-1, with 11 bases lining up with TRBD1. CDR3 length: 13 residues. The J segment lost 7 bases and the V segment lost 7 bases, leaving 3 bases of the junction unmatched. The CDR3 DNA reads TGTGCCAGCACCGGGACAGGGGGGAATGAGCAGTTCTTC. Protein sequence: CASTGTGGNEQFF.

The CDR3 here is CASKRGGSADTQYF. DNA for the CDR3: TGTGCCAGCAAGAGGGGCGGGAGTGCAGATACGCAGTATTTT. The chain recombines TRBV28 with TRBJ2-3; TRBD2 aligns across 7 bases. The V segment lost 7 bases and the J segment 4 bases; nucleotides outside the gene matches: 8. This CDR3 comprises 14 residues. Germline loops: CDR1 MDHEN, CDR2 SYDVKM.

This clonotype was recorded many times. The CDR3: CASSPVQNYGYTF. The DNA for the CDR3 is TGCGCCAGCAGCCCGGTCCAGAACTATGGCTACACCTTC. V gene TRBV5-1 combines with J gene TRBJ1-2; no definite D call. This CDR3 is built from 13 residues. V shed 4 bases and J shed 2 bases, with 9 bases lying between them. Germline CDR1 is SGHRS and CDR2 is YFSETQ.

This chain joins TRBV6-4 and TRBJ2-2, with D perhaps matching TRBD1 or TRBD2 (5 bases each). This CDR3 region has 17 residues. The V gene lost 0 bases and the J gene lost 5 bases, with 16 bases spanning the gap. CDR1 and CDR2 from the germline V gene are MRHNA and SNTAGT. The CDR3 sequence is CASSDSFSGDLTGELFF. The CDR3 nucleotides are TGTGCCAGCAGTGACTCTTTTTCTGGGGACCTGACCGGGGAGCTGTTTTTT.

As to this clonotype: One end of the junction fails to match germline, which may point to a read error. The chain recombines TRBV29-1 with TRBJ2-1; the D is unclear. Germline values: CDR1 SQVTM, CDR2 ANQGSEA. This CDR3 has 10 residues. The CDR3 DNA follows: TGCAGCGCCTCCCATGAGCGCCTCCTATTC. Its protein product is CSASHERLLF.

This clonotype was seen a handful of times. This chain's CDR3 is CSVTDSGVYNEQFF. CDR3 bases: TGCAGCGTTACAGACAGCGGCGTCTACAATGAGCAGTTCTTC. The rearrangement uses TRBV29-1 and TRBJ2-1; tentatively, D is TRBD1 or TRBD2 (5 bases each). CDR1 is SQVTM and CDR2 is ANQGSEA in the germline V gene. This CDR3 region has 14 residues. V lost 5 bases to trimming and J lost 3 bases, with 14 bases between them.

This rearrangement joins TRBV20-1 to TRBJ2-1, with a tentative D call TRBD1 (6 bases). Trimming cost V 1 base and J 2 bases, with 15 bases left between them. Germline V gene lookup returns CDR1 DFQATT and CDR2 SNEGSKA (reference sequence). The CDR3 runs 16 residues. The CDR3 spells CSARAEQGKPYNEQFF. In nucleotides, the CDR3 is TGCAGTGCTAGAGCCGAACAGGGAAAACCCTACAATGAGCAGTTCTTC.